These 29 T cell receptor beta chains came from one sample sequenced in a study of cytomegalovirus exposure and HLA in healthy donors. The primer mix had 60 Vbeta and 13 Jbeta primers. The protocol was immunoSEQ multiplex PCR, while the TCRdb copy is restricted to in-frame clones and leaves out a portion. The sample shows under 130,000 clones, around 79% of them seen only once. The sample was PBMCs. These receptors originate from a man between 50 and 59 years old in good health and CMV-seropositive.

This clone was observed a handful of times. The chain is built from TRBV18 and TRBJ1-2; 9 bases agree with TRBD1. This CDR3 has 14 amino acids. V shed 3 bases and J 8 bases; nucleotides not matched to a gene: 7. Germline V gives CDR1 KGHSH, CDR2 LQKENI. CDR3 sequence: CASSPWDRVGGYTF. For the CDR3, the DNA is TGTGCCAGCTCACCTTGGGACAGGGTAGGCGGCTACACCTTC.

V usage is TRBV20-1 and J usage is TRBJ2-7; the D is unclear. V lost 3 bases and J 7 bases, leaving 10 bases between the germline ends. CDR3 length equals 11 residues. Per the germline V gene, CDR1 is DFQATT and CDR2 is SNEGSKA (reference sequence). As DNA, the CDR3 is TGCAGTGCTAGCGGCCCCAGGGAGCAGTACTTC. This encodes CSASGPREQYF.

The J gene is TRBJ1-1, the V gene TRBV19; D is ambiguous. V shed 1 base and J shed 6 bases, with 15 bases lying between them. Germline V gene data show CDR1 as LNHDA and CDR2 as SQIVND (reference sequence). This CDR3 has 15 residues. The DNA of the CDR3 is TGTGCCAGTAGTATAGTGCCAGGACTTAACTCTGAAGCTTTCTTT. Translation: CASSIVPGLNSEAFF.

J is TRBJ2-7 and V is TRBV4-3; 8 bases agree with TRBD2. Unmatched junction bases numbered 8, after V lost 0 bases and J lost 4 bases. The CDR3 sequence is 16 residues long. CDR1 and CDR2 from the germline V gene are LGHNA and YSLEER. CDR3 protein: CASSQDFPGGTYEQYF. DNA for the CDR3: TGCGCCAGCAGCCAAGATTTCCCGGGAGGGACGTACGAGCAGTACTTC.

This chain joins TRBV29-1 and TRBJ2-3, with 9 bases that match TRBD1. V was clipped by 8 bases and J by 0 bases; unmatched bases: 6. This CDR3 contains 14 residues. Germline V gene data show CDR1 as SQVTM and CDR2 as ANQGSEA. In DNA form, the CDR3 reads TGCAGCCCCTGGACAGGGGAGAGCACAGATACGCAGTATTTT. Translation: CSPWTGESTDTQYF.

J is TRBJ2-3 and V is TRBV19; 9 nucleotides align to TRBD1. Unmatched junction bases numbered 5, after V lost 9 bases and J lost 4 bases. The CDR3 has 13 residues. From germline, CDR1 is LNHDA and CDR2 SQIVND (reference sequence). Written as DNA, the CDR3 is TGTGCCAGCTCGGACAGGGGACCAGATACGCAGTATTTT. This codes for CASSDRGPDTQYF.

The chain has TRBV2 and TRBJ2-3, with D possibly being TRBD2 (6 bases). Germline values: CDR1 SNHLY, CDR2 FYNNEI. This CDR3 contains 13 residues. Deletions cut 6 bases from V and 8 bases from J, with 15 bases between. The CDR3 spells CASSQGGEGTQYF. CDR3 nucleotides: TGTGCCAGCAGCCAGGGAGGAGAAGGTACGCAGTATTTT.

The chain carries TRBV7-9 and TRBJ2-5; D possibly corresponds to TRBD2 (5 bases). The CDR3 runs 17 residues. Trimming took 6 bases from V and 2 from J, leaving 22 bases between them. Germline values: CDR1 SEHNR, CDR2 FQNEAQ (reference sequence). CDR3 bases: TGTGCCAGCAGTATTAGTGGCCTGCTAGGAGGTCAAGAGACCCAGTACTTC. This translates into CASSISGLLGGQETQYF.

The chain uses TRBV5-1 and TRBJ2-5, with 9 positions matching TRBD1. After removal of 1 base from V and 5 bases from J, the junction contained 6 bases not matched to a gene. Per germline, CDR1 SGHRS and CDR2 YFSETQ. The CDR3 is made up of 15 amino acids. CDR3 bases: TGCGCCAGCAGCTTGTCGACAGGGGGGTCGGAGACCCAGTACTTC. It specifies CASSLSTGGSETQYF.

The chain is built from TRBV9 and TRBJ2-2; 8 nucleotides line up with TRBD2. J lost 7 bases, V lost 3 bases, and 14 bases had no gene match. CDR1 and CDR2 (germline): SGDLS, YYNGEE. The CDR3 is made up of 17 amino acids. The CDR3 bases are TGTGCCAGCAGCGCGGGACTAGACCATCGAATTAACGGGGAGCTGTTTTTT. Protein sequence: CASSAGLDHRINGELFF.

The chain links TRBV14 to TRBJ1-1; the D is unclear. The CDR3 consists of 15 residues. Trimming pared 3 bases from V and 4 bases from J, leaving 15 bases between. CDR1 is SGHDN and CDR2 is FVKESK in the germline V gene. CDR3: CASSQRTGAATEAFF. In nucleotides, the CDR3 is TGTGCCAGCAGCCAGCGAACGGGTGCTGCCACTGAAGCTTTCTTT.

This clone has only one observation. The CDR3 loop is CASSPIAGRNTGELFF. CDR3 in DNA: TGTGCCAGCAGCCCGATAGCGGGACGGAACACCGGGGAGCTGTTTTTT. The chain couples TRBV14 to TRBJ2-2, with 8 bases matching TRBD2. This CDR3 is built from 16 residues. V lost 4 bases, J lost 1 base, and 5 bases stayed unmatched. Germline CDR1 and CDR2: SGHDN and FVKESK.

This clone has just one count. The V and J genes are TRBV7-9 and TRBJ2-7, with 9 bases matching TRBD2. Germline CDR1 and CDR2: SEHNR and FQNEAQ (reference sequence). The J segment lost 4 bases and the V segment lost 1 base, leaving 8 bases of the junction unmatched. This CDR3 contains 16 residues. DNA of the CDR3: TGTGCCAGCAGCTTAGGTAGCGGGAGTCCCAATTACGAGCAGTACTTC. Amino acids: CASSLGSGSPNYEQYF.

The gene calls are TRBV28 and TRBJ2-2, with TRBD2 as a possible D gene (6 bases). Germline CDR1 MDHEN, CDR2 SYDVKM. The CDR3 is 15 residues long. V was clipped by 3 bases and J by 5 bases, with 13 bases between them. The CDR3 spells CASSFGGLGTGELFF. Here the CDR3 DNA reads TGTGCCAGCAGTTTCGGGGGTCTAGGAACCGGGGAGCTGTTTTTT.

This clone has more than one count but fewer than ten. This rearrangement joins TRBV19 to TRBJ1-5, with D uncertain. The CDR3 runs to 14 residues. In germline, CDR1 is LNHDA, CDR2 SQIVND (reference sequence). The V gene lost 7 bases and the J gene lost 9 bases, with 19 bases spanning the gap. The CDR3 here is CASTFLGRLSPQHF. CDR3 DNA sequence: TGTGCCAGTACGTTTTTGGGGAGGTTATCGCCCCAGCATTTT. The variable domain in full, with the rest retrieved from reference TRBV19 and TRBJ1-5, is DGGITQSPKYLFRKEGQNVTLSCEQNLNHDAMYWYRQDPGQGLRLIYYSQIVNDFQKGDIAEGYSVSREKKESFPLTVTSAQKNPTAFYLCASTFLGRLSPQHFGDGTRLSIL.

V gene TRBV11-2 combines with J gene TRBJ2-5; possible D gene TRBD2, 7 bases. Germline V gene data show CDR1 as SGHAT and CDR2 as FQNNGV. This CDR3 is built from 16 residues. V lost 5 bases and J 1 base, leaving 17 bases between the germline ends. This CDR3 is CASSLLAGGPQETQYF. As DNA, the CDR3 is TGTGCCAGCAGCCTTTTGGCCGGGGGGCCCCAAGAGACCCAGTACTTC.

This chain links TRBV7-3 with TRBJ2-7; TRBD2 aligns across 10 bases. This CDR3 is 16 amino acids long. Per the germline V gene, CDR1 is SGHTA and CDR2 is FQGTGA. V shed 5 bases and J 4 bases; nucleotides not matched to a gene: 11. CDR3 sequence reads: CASSPQGIAGGYEQYF. The DNA for the CDR3 is TGTGCCAGCAGCCCTCAGGGAATAGCGGGAGGATACGAGCAGTACTTC. Filled out from reference TRBV7-3 and TRBJ2-7, the complete variable domain reads GAGVSQTPSNKVTEKGKYVELRCDPISGHTALYWYRQSLGQGPEFLIYFQGTGAADDSGLPNDRFFAVRPEGSVSTLKIQRTERGDSAVYLCASSPQGIAGGYEQYFGPGTRLTVT.

This chain connects TRBV18 to TRBJ2-1; the match to TRBD2 covers 8 bases. J gave up 6 bases and V 2 bases, and 9 bases lay outside the gene matches. The length of the CDR3 is 16 residues. Germline-derived CDR1 and CDR2 are KGHSH and LQKENI. CDR3 amino acids: CASSPELGGAGNEQFF. CDR3 bases: TGTGCCAGCTCACCAGAGCTCGGGGGGGCTGGCAATGAGCAGTTCTTC.

The chain uses TRBV15 and TRBJ2-2, with a weak D call TRBD2 (6 bases). The CDR3 length is 16 residues. The V end lost 0 bases, the J end lost 4 bases, and 12 bases lay between the germline ends. The germline gives CDR1 LNHNV, CDR2 YYDKDF (reference sequence). CDR3 residues: CATSRDLGGITGELFF. The CDR3, as DNA: TGTGCCACCAGCAGAGATCTGGGCGGGATCACCGGGGAGCTGTTTTTT.

With respect to this clone: In the same sample, other DNA sequences code for this CDR3. V is TRBV6-1 and J is TRBJ1-4; D not resolved. The CDR3 runs to 15 residues. Per germline, CDR1 MNHNS and CDR2 SASEGT. V lost 2 bases to trimming and J lost 4 bases, with 11 bases between them. Written as DNA, the CDR3 is TGTGCCAGCAGTGAACTTGGCCAGAATAATGAAAAACTGTTTTTT. Its translation: CASSELGQNNEKLFF.

The DNA of the CDR3 is TGCGCCAGCAGCTTGACAGGGGAAGGATATGGCTACACCTTC. This sequence encodes CASSLTGEGYGYTF. This rearrangement joins TRBV5-1 to TRBJ1-2; 7 bases fit TRBD1. V was clipped by 1 base and J by 5 bases; unmatched bases: 5. This CDR3 has 14 amino acids. Germline V lookup: CDR1 SGHRS, CDR2 YFSETQ.

The rearrangement uses TRBV7-6 and TRBJ2-7, with 9 bases identical to TRBD2. Trimming at V came to 7 bases and at J to 1 base, leaving 2 bases not matched to a gene. Germline CDR1 and CDR2: SGHVS and FNYEAQ. The CDR3 runs to 13 residues. The CDR3: CASIAGGSYEQYF. The CDR3 DNA follows: TGTGCCAGCATCGCGGGAGGGTCCTACGAGCAGTACTTC.

The DNA for the CDR3 is TGTGCCATTGCGGCCGGGGATGGGGCCAACGTCCTGACTTTC. This codes for CAIAAGDGANVLTF. The chain carries TRBV6-5 and TRBJ2-6; D is perhaps TRBD2 (5 bases). Germline loops: CDR1 MNHEY, CDR2 SVGAGI. CDR3 size: 14 residues. The V gene lost 10 bases and the J gene lost 3 bases, with 13 bases spanning the gap.

The CDR3 region is CASSPGTSGSLGELFF. As DNA, the CDR3 is TGTGCCAGCAGCCCCGGGACTAGCGGGAGTCTCGGGGAGCTGTTTTTT. The chain couples TRBV7-9 to TRBJ2-2; TRBD2 aligns across 14 bases. Trimming removed 5 bases from V and 7 bases from J; junction bases left unmatched: 6. The CDR3 contains 16 residues. Germline CDR1 reads SEHNR; CDR2 reads FQNEAQ (reference sequence). Complete variable domain (other parts from reference TRBV7-9 and TRBJ2-2): DTGVSQNPRHKITKRGQNVTFRCDPISEHNRLYWYRQTLGQGPEFLTYFQNEAQLEKSRLLSDRFSAERPKGSFSTLEIQRTEQGDSAMYLCASSPGTSGSLGELFFGEGSRLTVL.

This clone was counted a few times. The chain is built from TRBV6-1 and TRBJ2-1; D perhaps matches TRBD1 (6 bases). This CDR3 is 13 amino acids long. Trimming pared 5 bases from V and 5 bases from J, leaving 10 bases between. Germline CDR1 and CDR2: MNHNS and SASEGT. The CDR3 reads CASSSDSHNEQFF. The CDR3, as DNA: TGTGCCAGCAGTTCGGACAGCCACAATGAGCAGTTCTTC.

The V call is TRBV6-5, the J call TRBJ1-1; D is ambiguous. Germline CDR1 and CDR2: MNHEY and SVGAGI. The CDR3 spans 13 residues. Trimming pared 2 bases from V and 1 base from J, leaving 5 bases between. Here the CDR3 reads CASSYQQNTEAFF. The DNA of the CDR3 is TGTGCCAGCAGTTACCAACAGAACACTGAAGCTTTCTTT.

V and J are TRBV4-2 and TRBJ2-1; possible D gene TRBD1, 6 bases. Germline V gives CDR1 LGHNA, CDR2 YNFKEQ. Trimming took off 2 bases at V and 4 bases at J, with 9 bases between the two ends. There are 14 residues in the CDR3. Here the CDR3 DNA reads TGTGCCAGCAGCCAACCAGGGGCGTACAATGAGCAGTTCTTC. Translating gives CASSQPGAYNEQFF.

The V gene is TRBV6-1, the J gene TRBJ1-2; no definite D call. V was trimmed by 3 bases and J by 1 base, leaving 9 bases between them. Per germline, CDR1 MNHNS and CDR2 SASEGT. The CDR3 has 14 residues. Here the CDR3 reads CASSEQEDNYGYTF. CDR3 bases: TGTGCCAGCAGTGAGCAGGAAGATAACTATGGCTACACCTTC.

The rearrangement links TRBV13 to TRBJ2-4; 9 bases line up with TRBD1. CDR3 length: 15 residues. Per the germline V gene, CDR1 is PRHDT and CDR2 is FYEKMQ (reference sequence). J was trimmed by 3 bases and V by 5 bases; bases with no gene match: 5. This CDR3 is CASSLQGAGKNIQYF. The CDR3 bases are TGTGCCAGCAGCCTACAGGGGGCCGGCAAAAACATTCAGTACTTC.